One sample yielded the 24 T cell receptor beta chains listed below, sequenced in a study of control samples from healthy donors and cancer patients. Clones were sequenced by immunoSEQ multiplex PCR, and TCRdb holds only the in-frame ones, with some missing. The sample lists approximately 170,000 clones; about 93% were seen once. Source material: blood. The source of these receptors is a woman under 40 in good health.

CDR3 DNA: TGTGCCATCAGTGATGGCGGGAGGGCTTCAGGGGAGCTGTTTTTT. Amino acid sequence: CAISDGGRASGELFF. The chain carries TRBV10-3 and TRBJ2-2; TRBD2 agrees at 9 bases. CDR3 length equals 15 residues. In germline, CDR1 is ENHRY, CDR2 SYGVKD. With 3 bases clipped from V and 8 bases from J, the junction kept 7 bases outside the gene matches.

To note about this clone: Other DNA sequences from this sample encode an identical CDR3 as well. The chain couples TRBV4-1 to TRBJ1-2; weak D call: TRBD1 (5 bases). The germline V gene encodes CDR1 MGHRA and CDR2 YSYEKL. The CDR3 has 19 amino acids. V dropped 0 bases and J dropped 6 bases, with 26 bases sitting between them. In nucleotides, the CDR3 is TGCGCCAGCAGCCAAGATATCCCTTCCAACAGGCGATCGAATAATGGCTACACCTTC. Translated, it gives CASSQDIPSNRRSNNGYTF.

The rearrangement uses TRBV6-2 or TRBV6-3 and TRBJ2-2; 14 bases are a match to TRBD2. The germline gives CDR1 MNHEY, CDR2 SVGEGT. Trimming at V came to 6 bases and at J to 7 bases, leaving 7 bases not matched to a gene. The CDR3 is 16 residues long. CDR3 residues: CASSGTSGSWIGELFF. In nucleotides, the CDR3 is TGTGCCAGCAGCGGGACTAGCGGGAGTTGGATCGGGGAGCTGTTTTTT.

This chain links TRBV4-3 with TRBJ2-1, with 11 bases aligning to TRBD2. The J segment lost 7 bases and the V segment lost 6 bases, leaving 14 bases of the junction unmatched. This CDR3 region has 17 residues. Germline V CDR1 and CDR2: LGHNA, YSLEER. CDR3 residues: CASSTLAGEGGENEQFF. The CDR3 DNA sequence: TGCGCCAGCAGTACACTAGCGGGAGAGGGCGGCGAGAATGAGCAGTTCTTC.

V gene TRBV5-1 combines with J gene TRBJ1-2; weak D call: TRBD1 (5 bases). The V end lost 1 base, the J end lost 6 bases, and 10 bases lay between the germline ends. The CDR3 extends over 13 amino acids. Per germline, CDR1 SGHRS and CDR2 YFSETQ. CDR3 sequence (DNA): TGCGCCAGCAGCTTGAACCTCAGGGATGGCTACACCTTC. Its translation is CASSLNLRDGYTF.

This rearrangement joins TRBV6-5 to TRBJ1-1; D is unclear. V dropped 4 bases and J dropped 6 bases, with 12 bases sitting between them. CDR1 is MNHEY and CDR2 is SVGAGI in the germline V gene. The CDR3 is made up of 13 amino acids. The CDR3, as DNA: TGTGCCAGCAGTTTAGATTTTTCGGCTGAAGCTTTCTTT. It codes for CASSLDFSAEAFF.

The rearrangement uses TRBV12-5 and TRBJ2-7; TRBD1 agrees at 8 bases. CDR1 and CDR2 from the germline V gene are LGHNT and FRNRAP. The V and J ends lost 4 bases and 7 bases, in that order; junction bases with no gene match: 12. The CDR3 is 15 amino acids. CDR3 sequence: CASGCKLDRAEEQYF. The CDR3 DNA reads as TGTGCTAGTGGTTGTAAGCTGGACAGGGCGGAAGAGCAGTACTTC.

The chain combines TRBV4-3 with TRBJ1-2, with 8 bases matching TRBD1. The CDR3 consists of 16 residues. Germline assignment: CDR1 LGHNA and CDR2 YSLEER. Trimming took 2 bases from V and 4 from J; bases not matched to a gene: 9. The CDR3 sequence is CASSQMGQEGIYGYTF. The CDR3 region has the DNA TGCGCCAGCAGCCAAATGGGACAGGAGGGAATCTATGGCTACACCTTC.

The CDR3 is CASSHWGLEQPQHF. DNA of the CDR3: TGTGCCAGCAGCCACTGGGGGCTTGAACAGCCCCAGCATTTT. This chain uses TRBV14 with TRBJ1-5; possible D gene TRBD1, 6 bases. This CDR3 contains 14 residues. Trimming left V 3 bases short and J 7 bases short, with 13 bases between. Germline V gene lookup returns CDR1 SGHDN and CDR2 FVKESK.

The chain recombines TRBV4-1 with TRBJ1-2, with D maybe TRBD1 (6 bases). Trimming removed 1 base at V and 2 bases at J, with 14 bases between. The CDR3 is 16 residues long. Germline V gene data show CDR1 as MGHRA and CDR2 as YSYEKL. This CDR3 is CASSQVGSGANYGYTF. Written as DNA, the CDR3 is TGCGCCAGCAGCCAAGTTGGATCAGGGGCAAACTATGGCTACACCTTC.

The genes are TRBV14 and TRBJ2-1, with TRBD2 as a possible D gene (5 bases). Germline CDR1 and CDR2: SGHDN and FVKESK. The CDR3 is 14 amino acids. Trimming left V 3 bases short and J 1 base short, with 7 bases between. The CDR3 DNA follows: TGTGCCAGCAGCCAGTCGGGGTCCTACAATGAGCAGTTCTTC. The encoded protein is CASSQSGSYNEQFF.

The J gene is TRBJ1-2, the V gene TRBV19; TRBD1 matches at 8 bases. Germline CDR1 reads LNHDA; CDR2 reads SQIVND (reference sequence). The J segment lost 4 bases and the V segment lost 7 bases, leaving 8 bases of the junction unmatched. CDR3 size: 14 residues. The CDR3 sequence is CASTLTGGGYGYTF. The CDR3, as DNA: TGTGCCAGTACCCTAACAGGGGGTGGCTATGGCTACACCTTC.

This sequence joins TRBV9 and TRBJ1-4; 9 nucleotides match TRBD1. The CDR3 consists of 16 residues. In germline, CDR1 is SGDLS, CDR2 YYNGEE. Germline trimming cut 1 base from V and 3 bases from J; bases unmatched to any gene: 4. The CDR3 protein is CASSVRDRVPNEKLFF. The CDR3 coding sequence is TGTGCCAGCAGCGTACGGGACAGGGTCCCTAATGAAAAACTGTTTTTT.

V gene TRBV7-9 combines with J gene TRBJ2-3, with 8 bases fitting TRBD2. CDR1 is SEHNR, CDR2 FQNEAQ, per germline (reference sequence). This CDR3 has 18 amino acids. J was trimmed by 2 bases and V by 1 base; bases with no gene match: 11. CDR3 in amino acids: CASSLGGFSGAPTDTQYF. The CDR3 DNA follows: TGTGCCAGCAGCTTAGGGGGCTTTAGCGGGGCACCCACAGATACGCAGTATTTT.

To note about this clone: The sample contains more than one DNA sequence encoding this CDR3. The chain links TRBV27 to TRBJ1-3; D uncertain. CDR1 and CDR2 from the germline V gene are MNHEY and SMNVEV (reference sequence). The CDR3 consists of 13 residues. Trimming cost V 3 bases and J 4 bases, with 7 bases left between them. CDR3 coding DNA: TGTGCCAGCAGTTTGAGAGAAGGAAACACCATATATTTT. Translation gives CASSLREGNTIYF.

The count of this clone is one. V is TRBV7-2 and J is TRBJ1-6; weak D call: TRBD1 (6 bases). The germline gives CDR1 SGHTA, CDR2 FQGNSA. V was pared by 5 bases and J by 9 bases, with 17 bases between. The CDR3 loop spans 15 amino acids. The CDR3 DNA follows: TGTGCCAGCAGCCTACTGGCACAAGGGGGTTCACCCCTCCACTTT. Amino acid sequence: CASSLLAQGGSPLHF.

The chain is built from TRBV3-1 (or the pseudogene TRBV3-2) and TRBJ1-1; D call uncertain. Germline assignment: CDR1 LGHDT and CDR2 YNNKEL (reference sequence). This CDR3 is 14 amino acids long. The V end was cut by 3 bases, the J end by 5 bases, with 13 bases between. The CDR3 reads CASSQSPARTEAFF. The CDR3 DNA reads as TGTGCCAGCAGCCAGTCCCCGGCGAGGACTGAAGCTTTCTTT.

The rearrangement links TRBV7-9 to TRBJ2-7; 13 nucleotides agree with TRBD2. The germline CDR1 and CDR2 sequences are SEHNR and FQNEAQ (reference sequence). V lost 3 bases, J lost 3 bases, and 2 bases stayed unmatched. The CDR3 has 15 residues. CDR3 region: CASSLGLAGLYEQYF. CDR3 bases: TGTGCCAGCAGCTTGGGACTAGCGGGGCTCTACGAGCAGTACTTC.

This clone was seen only a few times. V gene TRBV2 combines with J gene TRBJ1-1; no clear D gene. Trimming pared 2 bases from V and 3 bases from J, leaving 7 bases between. Germline V gene sequence: CDR1 SNHLY, CDR2 FYNNEI. This CDR3 contains 13 residues. In nucleotides, the CDR3 is TGTGCCAGCAGTGAAACGGTGGACACTGAAGCTTTCTTT. Protein product: CASSETVDTEAFF.

Here the CDR3 reads CATSNGGVGNQPQHF. In DNA form, the CDR3 reads TGTGCCACCTCCAACGGGGGGGTAGGCAATCAGCCCCAGCATTTT. The J gene is TRBJ1-5, the V gene TRBV24-1; perhaps TRBD1 as D (5 bases). Germline V lookup: CDR1 KGHDR, CDR2 SFDVKD. This CDR3 contains 15 residues. V lost 9 bases, J lost 2 bases, and 16 bases lay in between.

The rearrangement links TRBV28 to TRBJ2-7, with D perhaps assigned TRBD1 or TRBD2 (6 bases each). Deletions cut 5 bases from V and 2 bases from J, with 22 bases between. The V gene's germline CDR1 is MDHEN and CDR2 SYDVKM. The CDR3 runs 17 residues. CDR3 coding DNA: TGTGCCAGCAGTCTCGCGGCGGGACACCGAAACGCCTACGAGCAGTACTTC. Protein sequence: CASSLAAGHRNAYEQYF.

The chain combines TRBV7-9 with TRBJ2-3; D remains ambiguous. The germline gives CDR1 SEHNR, CDR2 FQNEAQ (reference sequence). The V end was cut by 10 bases, the J end by 2 bases, with 4 bases between. The length of the CDR3 is 10 residues. The CDR3 sequence is CATNTDTQYF. CDR3 nucleotide sequence: TGTGCCACCAACACAGATACGCAGTATTTT.

The J gene is TRBJ1-4, the V gene TRBV29-1; no reliable D call. Per the germline V gene, CDR1 is SQVTM and CDR2 is ANQGSEA. Trimming stripped 5 bases from V and 15 bases from J, with 19 bases between. The CDR3 runs to 12 residues. The CDR3 sequence: CSVQAATLKVFF. CDR3 in DNA: TGCAGCGTTCAGGCAGCGACGCTGAAGGTGTTTTTT.

This sequence joins TRBV5-6 and TRBJ1-5; D gene uncertain. The CDR3 length is 14 residues. Looked up from germline, CDR1 is SGHDT and CDR2 is YYEEEE. Between the trimmed V and J ends, which lost 2 bases and 4 bases, there was a span of 10 bases. The CDR3 coding sequence is TGTGCCAGCAGCTTTGGGTCAGTGAATCAGCCCCAGCATTTT. Translated: CASSFGSVNQPQHF.